These 19 T cell receptor beta chains came from one sample sequenced in a study of shared clonotypes between healthy human individuals. Libraries were prepared by immunoSEQ multiplex PCR; TCRdb keeps only in-frame clonotypes and omits some of them. The table lists 2,500,000 or so clones, 80% to 95% of them singletons. Source material: naive CD4+ T cells from PBMCs. Subset: CD45RA+ positively selected. Every receptor here comes from a man between 18 and 35 years old in good health. Some clones in this sample may be carry-over from other donors' samples.

The chain recombines TRBV6-1 with TRBJ2-7; either TRBD1 or TRBD2 may supply D (5 bases each). V was shortened by 6 bases and J by 5 bases, with 14 bases between the two germline ends. The CDR3 is 13 residues long. The germline gives CDR1 MNHNS, CDR2 SASEGT. The CDR3 DNA sequence: TGTGCCAGCAGCGGGGCCGCAGTCCACGAGCAGTACTTC. Protein sequence: CASSGAAVHEQYF.

This chain connects TRBV5-1 to TRBJ1-2, with D possibly TRBD1 on 6 matching bases. Germline CDR1 is SGHRS and CDR2 is YFSETQ. Between the trimmed V and J ends, which lost 4 bases and 3 bases, there was a span of 16 bases. CDR3 size: 15 residues. CDR3 loop: CASSGGHFGDYGYTF. The CDR3 coding sequence is TGCGCCAGCAGCGGGGGACATTTCGGGGACTATGGCTACACCTTC.

CDR3 sequence: CASSRDFTDTQYF. The CDR3 nucleotides are TGCGCCAGCAGCCGGGACTTTACAGATACGCAGTATTTT. The gene calls are TRBV10-1 and TRBJ2-3, with a tentative D call TRBD2 (6 bases). Germline V gene data show CDR1 as WNHNN and CDR2 as SYGVQD (reference sequence). V lost 6 bases and J lost 3, with 10 bases in between. The CDR3 loop spans 13 amino acids.

The V gene is TRBV9, the J gene TRBJ2-2, with D perhaps TRBD1 (6 bases). The germline V and J ends were trimmed by 4 bases and 0 bases, with 16 bases remaining between them. The CDR3 runs to 17 residues. The germline gives CDR1 SGDLS, CDR2 YYNGEE. The CDR3 protein is CASSSRSDRPNTGELFF. The CDR3 DNA reads TGTGCCAGCAGCAGCCGGTCGGACAGACCGAACACCGGGGAGCTGTTTTTT.

This clone has only a few counts. CDR3 protein: CASRELTGAPGYTF. DNA of the CDR3: TGTGCCAGCAGAGAGCTGACAGGGGCTCCGGGCTACACCTTC. This chain joins TRBV2 and TRBJ1-2; 8 bases are a match to TRBD1. V shed 6 bases and J 8 bases; nucleotides not matched to a gene: 11. CDR3 length: 14 residues. In germline, CDR1 is SNHLY, CDR2 FYNNEI.

The chain links TRBV10-2 to TRBJ2-1; D remains unclear. CDR1 WSHSY and CDR2 SAAADI come from the germline V gene. The CDR3 is 14 amino acids. Trimming cost V 9 bases and J 0 bases, with 12 bases left between them. The DNA of the CDR3 is TGCGCCAGTACTCAGTCGAGCTCCTACAATGAGCAGTTCTTC. This translates into CASTQSSSYNEQFF.

The chain carries TRBV11-2 and TRBJ1-5, with a possible D match to TRBD1 (5 bases). The CDR3 extends over 13 amino acids. The germline CDR1 and CDR2 sequences are SGHAT and FQNNGV. Trimming took off 4 bases at V and 6 bases at J, with 10 bases between the two ends. The DNA for the CDR3 is TGTGCCAGCAGCTGGGGACCCACTCAGCCCCAGCATTTT. This sequence encodes CASSWGPTQPQHF. The full variable domain, in which reference TRBV11-2 and TRBJ1-5 provide the parts outside the CDR3, is EAGVAQSPRYKIIEKRQSVAFWCNPISGHATLYWYQQILGQGPKLLIQFQNNGVVDDSQLPKDRFSAERLKGVDSTLKIQPAKLEDSAVYLCASSWGPTQPQHFGDGTRLSIL.

The V call is TRBV15, the J call TRBJ1-1; 7 bases map to TRBD1. V gave up 0 bases and J gave up 5 bases; unmatched junction bases: 3. Germline CDR1 is LNHNV and CDR2 is YYDKDF (reference sequence). The CDR3 is made up of 14 amino acids. The CDR3 coding sequence is TGTGCCACCAGCAGAGAATACAGGGGAACTGAAGCTTTCTTT. This codes for CATSREYRGTEAFF.

This chain uses TRBV18 with TRBJ2-5, with 7 bases that match TRBD1. The CDR3 spans 14 residues. CDR1 and CDR2 from the germline V gene are KGHSH and LQKENI. J gave up 1 base and V 6 bases, and 5 bases lay outside the gene matches. CDR3 region: CASSGRQGQETQYF. In DNA form, the CDR3 reads TGTGCCAGCTCGGGACGACAGGGCCAAGAGACCCAGTACTTC.

This chain connects TRBV5-5 to TRBJ1-5; 7 bases line up with TRBD1. The ends lost 4 bases at V and 7 bases at J; junction bases unmatched: 8. The germline CDR1 and CDR2 sequences are SGHKS and YYEKEE (reference sequence). CDR3 length equals 14 residues. CDR3 loop: CASSPDRVRQPQHF. The CDR3 region has the DNA TGTGCCAGCAGCCCTGACAGGGTCCGGCAGCCCCAGCATTTT.

The rearrangement uses TRBV9 and TRBJ1-2; D unclear. V lost 2 bases and J lost 8, with 13 bases in between. Germline CDR1 SGDLS, CDR2 YYNGEE. CDR3 length equals 13 residues. The CDR3 loop is CASSVESHGGYTF. Written as DNA, the CDR3 is TGTGCCAGCAGCGTCGAAAGCCATGGAGGCTACACCTTC.

The J gene is TRBJ1-2, the V gene TRBV7-9; D is uncertain. Germline V gives CDR1 SEHNR, CDR2 FQNEAQ (reference sequence). The germline V and J ends were trimmed by 5 bases and 4 bases, with 11 bases remaining between them. CDR3 size: 13 residues. The CDR3 DNA follows: TGTGCCAGCAGCGTGGACGGAATCTATGGCTACACCTTC. Translated, it gives CASSVDGIYGYTF.

This clone was detected only once. This chain links TRBV18 with TRBJ2-1; D may correspond to TRBD1 or TRBD2 (5 bases each). The germline V gene encodes CDR1 KGHSH and CDR2 LQKENI. The CDR3 is made up of 18 amino acids. Trimming cost V 3 bases and J 1 base, with 19 bases left between them. The CDR3 sequence is CASSPQGGQGGSYNEQFF. CDR3 nucleotides: TGTGCCAGCTCACCGCAGGGCGGGCAAGGTGGGTCCTACAATGAGCAGTTCTTC.

In the case of this clone: This specimen includes other DNA sequences encoding the same CDR3. The chain has TRBV27 and TRBJ1-2; tentative D call: TRBD1 (5 bases). This CDR3 contains 13 residues. The germline gives CDR1 MNHEY, CDR2 SMNVEV (reference sequence). The V end was cut by 3 bases, the J end by 5 bases, with 10 bases between. CDR3 sequence reads: CASSFRGGYGYTF. Here the CDR3 DNA reads TGTGCCAGCAGTTTCCGGGGGGGTTATGGCTACACCTTC.

CDR3 protein: CASSLVRRINEKLFF. The CDR3 DNA reads TGTGCCAGCAGCTTAGTGCGGCGGATTAATGAAAAACTGTTTTTT. The chain links TRBV7-3 to TRBJ1-4; D is undetermined. Germline V gives CDR1 SGHTA, CDR2 FQGTGA. This CDR3 is built from 15 residues. The V end lost 2 bases, the J end lost 4 bases, and 11 bases lay between the germline ends.

The chain couples TRBV7-6 to TRBJ1-1; D ambiguous. In germline, CDR1 is SGHVS, CDR2 FNYEAQ. The CDR3 sequence is 13 residues long. Between the trimmed V and J ends, which lost 5 bases and 4 bases, there was a span of 11 bases. CDR3 DNA: TGTGCCAGCAGCGCAGTATTTAGCACTGAAGCTTTCTTT. Translated, it gives CASSAVFSTEAFF.

The rearrangement uses TRBV6-5 and TRBJ2-5; D possibly corresponds to TRBD1 (6 bases). Germline assignment: CDR1 MNHEY and CDR2 SVGAGI. The CDR3 covers 13 residues. V was shortened by 6 bases and J by 5 bases, with 13 bases between the two germline ends. The CDR3 bases are TGTGCCAGCAGAAGACAGGCTATGGAGACCCAGTACTTC. Its translation: CASRRQAMETQYF.

The chain carries TRBV6-1 and TRBJ2-7; D unclear. The CDR3 is made up of 15 amino acids. Trimming took off 2 bases at V and 3 bases at J, with 14 bases between the two ends. Germline CDR1 is MNHNS and CDR2 is SASEGT. Here the CDR3 DNA reads TGTGCCAGCAGTGAACTGCGGTATTTAGTCTACGAGCAGTACTTC. It is translated as CASSELRYLVYEQYF.

The chain links TRBV5-1 to TRBJ1-4; D perhaps matches TRBD1 (5 bases). The germline gives CDR1 SGHRS, CDR2 YFSETQ. Trimming took off 4 bases at V and 4 bases at J, with 17 bases between the two ends. The CDR3 has 16 amino acids. CDR3 sequence: CASSADPGVGNEKLFF. For the CDR3, the DNA is TGCGCCAGCAGCGCTGACCCGGGGGTGGGTAATGAAAAACTGTTTTTT.